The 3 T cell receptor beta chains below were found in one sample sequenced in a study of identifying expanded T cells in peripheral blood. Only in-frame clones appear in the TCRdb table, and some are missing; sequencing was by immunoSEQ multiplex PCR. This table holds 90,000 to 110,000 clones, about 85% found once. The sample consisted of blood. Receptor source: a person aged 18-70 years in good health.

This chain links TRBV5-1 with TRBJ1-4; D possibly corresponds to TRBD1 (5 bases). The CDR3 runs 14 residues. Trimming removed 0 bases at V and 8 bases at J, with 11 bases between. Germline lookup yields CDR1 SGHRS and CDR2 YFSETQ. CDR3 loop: CASSLGGKGEKLFF. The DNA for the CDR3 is TGCGCCAGCAGCTTGGGGGGGAAAGGAGAAAAACTGTTTTTT.

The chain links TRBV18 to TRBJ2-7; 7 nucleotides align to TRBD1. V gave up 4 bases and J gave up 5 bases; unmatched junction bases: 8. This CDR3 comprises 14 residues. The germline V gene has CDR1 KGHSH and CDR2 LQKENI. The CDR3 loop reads CASSLQGIGDEQYF. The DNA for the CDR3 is TGTGCCAGCTCACTACAGGGGATTGGCGACGAGCAGTACTTC.

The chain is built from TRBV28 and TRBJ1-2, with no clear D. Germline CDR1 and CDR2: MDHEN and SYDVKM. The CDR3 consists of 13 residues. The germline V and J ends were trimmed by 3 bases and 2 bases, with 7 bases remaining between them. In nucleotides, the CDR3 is TGTGCCAGCAGTTTTGGTCAAAACTATGGCTACACCTTC. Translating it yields CASSFGQNYGYTF.